These T cell receptor beta chains were read from a single sample in a study of blood T cell repertoires in COVID-19. This table comes from immunoSEQ multiplex PCR, and its TCRdb copy is limited to in-frame clones, with some not included. The sample records roughly 400,000 clones, about 86% being singletons. Sequences were obtained from PBMCs or T cells enriched from blood (not recorded which). The receptors were sampled from a woman between 45 and 65 years old who had recovered from COVID-19. CDR3s include the opening cysteine and the closing phenylalanine or tryptophan. A D gene is named only where the DNA matches it firmly. A row's size may be missing; if present it is once, few, many or a size class.

V gene	D gene	clone size	J gene	CDR3 protein	CDR3 DNA
TRBV4-1	-	-	TRBJ1-5	CASSQEPGVHQPQHF	TGCGCCAGCAGCCAAGAACCAGGGGTGCATCAGCCCCAGCATTTT
TRBV30	-	-	TRBJ1-2	CATTQNYGYTF	TGTGCCACCACACAAAACTATGGCTACACCTTC
TRBV28	-	-	TRBJ1-4	CASSRRPREVHEKLFF	TGTGCCAGCAGTCGCCGGCCCCGGGAAGTTCATGAAAAACTGTTTTTT
TRBV28	-	-	TRBJ2-5	CASSFGLGLETQYF	TGTGCCAGCAGTTTTGGACTGGGATTGGAGACCCAGTACTTC
TRBV5-1	-	-	TRBJ1-2	CASSSAPNSIYGYTF	TGCGCCAGCAGCTCCGCCCCGAACAGCATTTATGGCTACACCTTC
TRBV3-1/TRBV3-2	-	-	TRBJ1-1	CASSQAGRTEAFF	TGTGCCAGCAGCCAAGCAGGTCGGACTGAAGCTTTCTTT
TRBV10-3	-	-	TRBJ2-4	CAISELGVVGDKLAKNIQYF	TGTGCCATCAGTGAACTTGGGGTAGTGGGGGACAAATTAGCCAAAAACATTCAGTACTTC
TRBV11-2	-	-	TRBJ1-5	CASSPHQGLYQPQHF	TGTGCCAGCAGCCCGCATCAGGGATTGTATCAGCCCCAGCATTTT
TRBV6-5	-	-	TRBJ1-6	CASSYSPGTRNSPLHF	TGTGCCAGCAGTTACTCTCCGGGAACGAGAAATTCACCCCTCCACTTT
TRBV4-1	-	-	TRBJ2-7	CASSQGERSYEQYF	TGCGCCAGCAGCCAAGGTGAGCGTTCCTACGAGCAGTACTTC
TRBV29-1	TRBD1	-	TRBJ1-2	CSVEGQGGYGYTF	TGCAGCGTTGAGGGCCAGGGGGGCTATGGCTACACCTTC
TRBV18	-	-	TRBJ1-5	CASSPLAGSGQPQHF	TGTGCCAGCTCACCACTCGCAGGGTCAGGTCAGCCCCAGCATTTT
TRBV19	TRBD1	few	TRBJ1-5	CASRRGTANNQPQHF	TGTGCCAGTAGGAGAGGGACAGCGAACAATCAGCCCCAGCATTTT
TRBV5-1	TRBD1	-	TRBJ2-3	CASSPDRGTDTQYF	TGCGCCAGCAGCCCGGACAGGGGAACAGATACGCAGTATTTT
TRBV19	-	-	TRBJ2-5	CASSIFSLAGQETQYF	TGTGCCAGTAGTATTTTCTCGTTGGCAGGGCAAGAGACCCAGTACTTC
TRBV10-3	TRBD1	-	TRBJ2-2	CAIRATAGTGVTGELFF	TGTGCCATCAGAGCTACAGCCGGGACAGGGGTGACCGGGGAGCTGTTTTTT
TRBV7-8	-	-	TRBJ1-5	CASSLSTVPKNQPQHF	TGTGCCAGCAGCTTAAGTACAGTCCCTAAGAATCAGCCCCAGCATTTT
TRBV3-1/TRBV3-2	TRBD1	-	TRBJ1-1	CASSQAGQRAFF	TGTGCCAGCAGCCAAGCGGGACAGCGGGCTTTCTTT
TRBV28	-	-	TRBJ2-5	CASRGLGGGLLGETQYF	TGTGCCAGCAGGGGCTTAGGAGGGGGCCTTCTGGGAGAGACCCAGTACTTC
TRBV11-2	TRBD2	-	TRBJ2-3	CASSPKPGLAGRTDTQYF	TGTGCCAGCAGCCCAAAACCGGGACTAGCGGGACGCACAGATACGCAGTATTTT
TRBV27	TRBD2	-	TRBJ2-7	CASSLGGGTYEQYF	TGTGCCAGCAGTTTGGGCGGGGGGACCTACGAGCAGTACTTC
TRBV5-1	TRBD2	-	TRBJ2-1	CASSPGWGGAYNEQFF	TGCGCCAGCAGCCCAGGATGGGGGGGGGCCTACAATGAGCAGTTCTTC
TRBV24-1	-	once	TRBJ2-1	CATGGVIDNEQFF	TGTGCCACCGGCGGGGTGATTGACAATGAGCAGTTCTTC
TRBV2	-	-	TRBJ1-2	CASRAALDGYTF	TGTGCCAGCAGAGCTGCACTCGATGGCTACACCTTC
TRBV28	TRBD1	-	TRBJ1-5	CASSLRTGVNQPQHF	TGTGCCAGCAGTTTACGGACAGGGGTCAATCAGCCCCAGCATTTT
TRBV5-1	TRBD2	-	TRBJ2-7	CASSLGDGGAEEQYF	TGCGCCAGCAGCTTGGGTGACGGGGGGGCGGAAGAGCAGTACTTC
TRBV27	TRBD1	-	TRBJ1-5	CASSPDRVSQPQHF	TGTGCCAGCAGTCCGGACAGGGTCTCTCAGCCCCAGCATTTT
TRBV5-1	-	-	TRBJ1-1	CASSLEESLNTEAFF	TGCGCCAGCAGCTTGGAAGAGAGCTTGAACACTGAAGCTTTCTTT
TRBV24-1	TRBD1	-	TRBJ2-1	CATSGTGIIREQFF	TGTGCCACCTCCGGGACAGGGATAATCCGTGAGCAGTTCTTC
TRBV5-8	TRBD1	-	TRBJ2-2	CASSRGQTGELFF	TGTGCCAGCAGTCGGGGACAGACCGGGGAGCTGTTTTTT
TRBV28	-	-	TRBJ1-2	CASSLPEINYGYTF	TGTGCCAGCAGTTTACCCGAGATCAACTATGGCTACACCTTC